This record covers a single T cell receptor (beta chain). Its antigen is still unknown. No qualities accompany the bases; no much larger clone lies one base away. TCRbeta CDR3 regions were amplified from genomic DNA by means of the immunoSEQ Assay, a bias-controlled multiplex PCR. As for the original processing: Nucleated cell counts per sample were estimated from amplification of reference gene primers within the assay. Sequence reads were collapsed and filtered to measure the absolute abundance of every unique TCRbeta CDR3 rearrangement. For each sample, productive Simpson clonality was calculated by taking the square root of Simpson's diversity index across productive rearrangements. This is the immuneACCESS table as TCRdb keeps it, with only in-frame sequences that have V and J called. A part of the clones is gone; compared with another copy, unresolved V genes explain less than half, and the rest is unexplained. The V and J calls and clone size come from that table; D and trimming were worked out from the DNA. Present in this sample are approximately 100,000 clones, around 80% of which were seen just once. In total, the top ten clones hold less than 11% of the sample.

This record comes from a study of blood T cell repertoires in COVID-19 (TCRdb year 2020). Some background on the complete study: Samples covering the acute and convalescent phases of COVID-19 were provided by collaborators in the United States, Italy and Spain. The prospective study material was composed of cDNA or gDNA derived from T cells, B-cell-depleted T cells, or PBMCs. Subjects who had been exposed to COVID-19, were actively infected with it, or had recovered from it provided the deeply sampled blood TCRbeta repertoires that made up the dataset. The repertoires were made available in a free public database intended to serve as a resource for research on the immune response to SARS-CoV-2. Samples came from the ongoing ImmuneRACE study (first 160 participants) plus 1,254 subjects from 6 global collaborators. A de-identified subject ID, COVID-19 status, age in years and sex were almost always included in the sample metadata. HLA class I and class II types, where available, came from metadata supplied by the sample provider rather than from assay-based typing. On the study overall, not on this receptor specifically: How much clinical and demographic metadata was included differed by source and by participant, and the metadata was provided uncurated.

Reading from cysteine to phenylalanine, the CDR3 counts 15 amino acids. Kept here is only the CDR3 DNA, which spans 45 bases and is read in frame from base 1. From a lookup of the germline V gene (reference sequence), CDR1 and CDR2 are GTSNPN and SVGIG. The V and J ends are trimmed by 1 base and 1 base, leaving 13 bases between them. Whole blood was collected in K2EDTA tubes by collaborating institutions according to the institutions' own protocols. For TCRbeta analysis, collaborators shipped samples in one of three forms: frozen whole blood, isolated PBMCs, or DNA extracted from either of those sample types.

The material sequenced was peripheral blood. The sequence was obtained from a man between 65 and 80 years old with acute or convalescent COVID-19. The sequence joins TRBV30 to TRBJ1-2, with TRBD1 as a weak D call on 5 bases. The DNA sequence is as follows: TGTGCCTGGAGTGACCCCCCGACAGTTAACTATGGCTACACCTTC. This sequence encodes CAWSDPPTVNYGYTF.